The rows below give T cell receptor beta chains drawn from one sample of a study of vaccination and CD4 T cells after COVID-19. TCRdb re-analysed the PCR reads in MiXCR, keeping a single row per CDR3 protein. In the table there are about 17,000 distinct CDR3 sequences, around 52% of which are singletons. The antigens for these receptors are not known. Material: CD4+ T cells from blood, cultured in vitro, obtained about 7 months after SARS-CoV-2 vaccination. The receptors here all came from a human donor who had recovered from COVID-19. The CDR3 runs from the conserved cysteine through the conserved F or W. The order of the fields is J gene, V gene, clone size, D gene, CDR3 protein, CDR3 DNA. The D gene is left open where the match is weak. Size values are once, few and many counts, or a class for expanded clones, and some rows have none.

TRBJ2-7	TRBV7-2	NA	NA	CASSLGRVPYEQYF	TGTGCCAGCAGCTTAGGCAGGGTCCCCTACGAGCAGTACTTC
TRBJ1-6	TRBV27	NA	TRBD1	CASSSWTGGHSPLHF	TGTGCCAGCAGTTCATGGACAGGGGGCCATTCACCCCTCCACTTT
TRBJ2-1	TRBV19	once	NA	CASSRTRAGEQFF	TGTGCCAGTAGCAGAACCAGGGCGGGTGAGCAGTTCTTC
TRBJ1-5	TRBV6-1	few	TRBD1	CASTGGRVGQPQHF	TGTGCCAGCACAGGGGGGCGGGTGGGTCAGCCCCAGCATTTT
TRBJ1-2	TRBV20-1	few	TRBD1	CSARGLAGGDGYTF	TGCAGTGCTAGAGGTCTTGCAGGGGGCGATGGCTACACCTTC
TRBJ1-2	TRBV7-2	few	TRBD1	CASSEGDRASYGYTF	TGTGCCAGCAGTGAGGGGGACAGGGCCAGCTATGGCTACACCTTC
TRBJ2-3	TRBV7-6	few	TRBD2	CASSLDKRGSTDTQYF	TGTGCCAGCAGCTTAGACAAGCGGGGGAGCACAGATACGCAGTATTTT
TRBJ1-1	TRBV5-8	NA	TRBD1	CASSAGQLMNTEAFF	TGTGCCAGCAGCGCGGGACAGCTCATGAACACTGAAGCTTTCTTT
TRBJ2-3	TRBV5-1	NA	NA	CASSLGGTDTQYF	TGCGCCAGCAGCTTGGGCGGCACAGATACGCAGTATTTT
TRBJ1-5	TRBV10-3	NA	NA	CAISEYGLGNQPQHF	TGTGCCATCAGTGAGTATGGACTGGGCAATCAGCCCCAGCATTTT
TRBJ2-7	TRBV7-9	NA	TRBD2	CASSSSPTSGSSHEQYF	TGTGCCAGCAGCTCATCCCCTACTAGCGGGAGTAGCCACGAGCAGTACTTC
TRBJ2-3	TRBV12-3/TRBV12-4	NA	NA	CASSSGQGTDTQYF	TGTGCCAGCAGTTCGGGCCAAGGCACAGATACGCAGTATTTT
TRBJ2-1	TRBV24-1	NA	NA	CATSDLSPNEQFF	TGTGCCACCAGTGATTTGTCGCCGAATGAGCAGTTCTTC
TRBJ1-1	TRBV13	NA	TRBD1	CASSFSTGQGAATEAFF	TGTGCCAGCAGCTTCTCAACGGGACAGGGGGCGGCCACTGAAGCTTTCTTT
TRBJ2-7	TRBV12-5	NA	TRBD1	CASGRGDSLYEQYF	TGTGCTAGTGGTCGTGGGGACAGTCTCTACGAGCAGTACTTC
TRBJ1-5	TRBV6-1	few	TRBD1	CASRRRQGSQPQHF	TGTGCCAGCAGAAGAAGACAGGGGAGCCAGCCCCAGCATTTT
TRBJ2-3	TRBV20-1	few	NA	CSATESWASSTDTQYF	TGCAGTGCTACCGAAAGCTGGGCGTCAAGCACAGATACGCAGTATTTT
TRBJ2-1	TRBV11-3	NA	NA	CASSSGLRNEQFF	TGTGCCAGCAGCTCGGGACTCCGCAATGAGCAGTTCTTC
TRBJ1-1	TRBV20-1	once	NA	CSAKGGNTEAFF	TGCAGTGCTAAAGGGGGGAACACTGAAGCTTTCTTT
TRBJ1-6	TRBV15	few	NA	CATSIAVDLGSPLHF	TGTGCCACCAGCATTGCCGTGGATCTGGGTTCACCCCTCCACTTT
TRBJ1-2	TRBV20-1	NA	TRBD1	CSARVWDSNYGYTF	TGCAGTGCTAGAGTCTGGGACAGTAACTATGGCTACACCTTC
TRBJ2-3	TRBV27	few	NA	CASSLQDGDTQYF	TGTGCCAGCAGTTTGCAGGACGGGGATACGCAGTATTTT
TRBJ1-1	TRBV2	NA	NA	CASIAERGSRTEAFF	TGTGCCAGCATCGCAGAGAGGGGTTCTCGCACTGAAGCTTTCTTT
TRBJ1-2	TRBV7-2	NA	NA	CASSQRWLYGYTF	TGTGCCAGCAGCCAGCGGTGGCTCTATGGCTACACCTTC
TRBJ2-7	TRBV6-1	NA	TRBD1	CASSGTGYDSYEQYF	TGTGCCAGCAGTGGGACAGGGTATGATTCCTACGAGCAGTACTTC
TRBJ2-1	TRBV7-9	NA	NA	CASSLAIFPTSVTQVSQFF	TGTGCCAGCAGCTTAGCTATCTTCCCGACTAGTGTTACCCAAGTCTCCCAGTTCTTC
TRBJ1-5	TRBV6-5	NA	NA	CASSYSERVSYSNQPQHF	TGTGCCAGCAGTTACTCGGAGAGGGTCTCTTATAGCAATCAGCCCCAGCATTTT
TRBJ2-3	TRBV11-2	NA	NA	CASSMTVGDSTDTQYF	TGTGCCAGCAGCATGACGGTAGGGGATAGCACAGATACGCAGTATTTT
TRBJ2-1	TRBV20-1	NA	TRBD2	CSAGLAERYNEQFF	TGCAGTGCTGGACTAGCGGAACGATACAATGAGCAGTTCTTC
TRBJ2-1	TRBV21-1	NA	NA	CASSPGGSGRARYFNEQFF	TGTGCCAGCAGCCCTGGGGGGAGCGGGAGGGCCCGGTATTTCAATGAGCAGTTCTTC
TRBJ1-2	TRBV20-1	NA	NA	CSARDLLAGTRGGYTF	TGCAGTGCTAGAGATCTCCTGGCAGGGACCAGAGGAGGCTACACCTTC
TRBJ1-2	TRBV20-1	few	TRBD1	CSARDRTGGWSYTF	TGCAGTGCTAGAGATCGGACAGGGGGATGGAGCTACACCTTC
TRBJ1-2	TRBV7-3	NA	NA	CASSPMGGEYGYTF	TGTGCCAGCAGCCCAATGGGGGGGGAGTATGGCTACACCTTC
TRBJ1-2	TRBV15	NA	NA	CATSRASYGYTF	TGTGCCACCAGCCGAGCGAGCTATGGCTACACCTTC
TRBJ2-1	TRBV11-3	NA	TRBD2	CASCSGTSGYNEQFF	TGTGCCAGCTGCTCCGGGACTAGCGGATACAATGAGCAGTTCTTC
TRBJ2-1	TRBV2	medium-sized	NA	CASGGNEQFF	TGTGCCAGCGGGGGCAATGAGCAGTTCTTC
TRBJ1-1	TRBV11-1	NA	NA	CASSPTAGDGRGAFF	TGTGCCAGCAGCCCGACCGCAGGGGATGGGAGGGGAGCTTTCTTT
TRBJ1-1	TRBV20-1	NA	TRBD1	CSASSGGYTEAFF	TGCAGTGCTAGTTCAGGGGGATACACTGAAGCTTTCTTT
TRBJ1-1	TRBV7-8	NA	NA	CASSFSKTEAFF	TGTGCCAGCAGCTTTTCAAAAACTGAAGCTTTCTTT